The clone carrying this T cell receptor (beta chain) was seen a few times. Its antigen remains unidentified. This entry belongs to a study of blood T cells in healthy people across ages. Study-wide results and limits: Both higher diversity and more naive CD4+ cells marked long-lived donors when set against aged donors.

CDR3 length: 14 amino acids. V dropped 6 bases and J dropped 6 bases, with 18 bases sitting between them. The germline V gene has CDR1 MGHRA and CDR2 YSYEKL. A sample-barcoded 5' primer and a J-beta primer mix were used in a second PCR of roughly 7 to 11 cycles. Every cDNA molecule bore a tag from a template-switch adaptor containing 12 random nucleotides. TCRdb re-analysed the 5' RACE reads in MiXCR, keeping a single row per CDR3 protein. The repertoire consists of some 780,000 distinct CDR3 sequences, with roughly 56% occurring once and the leading ten covering roughly 25%. The chain joins TRBV4-1 to TRBJ2-7; D might be TRBD1 (6 bases). The TCR sequence derives from a man aged 40-49 years in good health. The sequenced material came from blood. This CDR3 is CASREAGDLSEQYF. For the CDR3, the DNA is TGCGCCAGCAGAGAAGCAGGGGACCTCTCCGAGCAGTACTTC.